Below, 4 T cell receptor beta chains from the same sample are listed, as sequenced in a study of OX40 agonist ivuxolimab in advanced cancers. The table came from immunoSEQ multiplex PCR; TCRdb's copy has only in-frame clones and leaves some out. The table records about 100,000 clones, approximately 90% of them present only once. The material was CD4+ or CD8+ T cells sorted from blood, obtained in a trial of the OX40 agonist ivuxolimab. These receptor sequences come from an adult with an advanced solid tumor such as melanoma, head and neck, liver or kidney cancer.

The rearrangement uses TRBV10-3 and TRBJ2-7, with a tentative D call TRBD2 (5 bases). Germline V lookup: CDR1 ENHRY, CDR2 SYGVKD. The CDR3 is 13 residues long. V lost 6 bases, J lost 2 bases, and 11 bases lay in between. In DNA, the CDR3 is TGTGCCATCAGCGGACTGAAAACCTACGAGCAGTACTTC. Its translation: CAISGLKTYEQYF.

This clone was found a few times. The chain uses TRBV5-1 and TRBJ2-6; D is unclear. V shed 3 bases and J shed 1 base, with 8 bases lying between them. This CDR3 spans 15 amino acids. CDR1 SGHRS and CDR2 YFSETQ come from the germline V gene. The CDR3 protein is CASSSGESGANVLTF. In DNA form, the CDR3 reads TGCGCCAGCAGCTCCGGAGAATCTGGGGCCAACGTCCTGACTTTC.

The CDR3 DNA is TGTGCCAGCAGTGGGACCGACCAGGGGGAGCAGTTCTTC. Amino acid sequence: CASSGTDQGEQFF. The chain recombines TRBV2 with TRBJ2-1; tentative D call: TRBD1 (6 bases). Trimming stripped 4 bases from V and 10 bases from J, with 14 bases between. The CDR3 consists of 13 residues. Germline V gene sequence: CDR1 SNHLY, CDR2 FYNNEI.

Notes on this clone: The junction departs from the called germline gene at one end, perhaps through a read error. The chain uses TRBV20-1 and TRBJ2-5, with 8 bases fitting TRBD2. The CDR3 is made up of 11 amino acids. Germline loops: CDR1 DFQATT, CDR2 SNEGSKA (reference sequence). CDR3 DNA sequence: TGCAGTGCTAGAGCCCAGCGGGAGTGGCACTTC. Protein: CSARAQREWHF.